Below, 17 T cell receptor beta chains from the same sample are listed, as sequenced in a study of shared T cell receptors in the human thymus. Produced via immunoSEQ multiplex PCR; TCRdb's table is partial and in-frame only. The table has hundreds of thousands of clones, roughly 90% seen once. Another study also made use of these data, one on human thymus T cells.

The sample comprised thymocytes. The receptors shown here come from a boy in the first two years of life with a congenital heart defect.

The gene calls are TRBV28 and TRBJ2-2; perhaps TRBD2 as D (8 bases). The CDR3 runs 19 residues. V lost 4 bases and J 6 bases, leaving 27 bases between the germline ends. Germline CDR1 and CDR2: MDHEN and SYDVKM. This chain's CDR3 is CASSSRVAGSQGGAGELFF. CDR3 DNA: TGTGCCAGCAGTTCGAGGGTAGCGGGATCTCAGGGGGGAGCCGGGGAGCTGTTTTTT.

This rearrangement joins TRBV27 to TRBJ1-2, with TRBD1 matching over 12 bases. Per germline, CDR1 MNHEY and CDR2 SMNVEV (reference sequence). Germline trimming cut 4 bases from V and 8 bases from J; bases unmatched to any gene: 8. This CDR3 comprises 15 residues. This chain's CDR3 is CASSSPGQGAGGYTF. CDR3 nucleotides: TGTGCCAGCAGTTCGCCGGGACAGGGGGCGGGAGGCTACACCTTC.

The chain is built from TRBV4-3 and TRBJ1-1; TRBD1 aligns across 7 bases. This CDR3 comprises 15 residues. Germline V lookup: CDR1 LGHNA, CDR2 YSLEER. J lost 3 bases, V lost 5 bases, and 9 bases had no gene match. The CDR3 region has the DNA TGCGCCAGCAGCTCCCGGGACAGACTTTACACTGAAGCTTTCTTT. Its protein product is CASSSRDRLYTEAFF.

The chain's CDR3 is CASSPRLSLGAGGEAFF. The CDR3 bases are TGTGCCAGCTCACCGCGTCTCAGTCTGGGGGCGGGGGGTGAAGCTTTCTTT. The rearrangement links TRBV18 to TRBJ1-1, with a tentative D call TRBD1 (6 bases). Trimming removed 3 bases at V and 7 bases at J, with 24 bases between. The length of the CDR3 is 17 residues. CDR1 is KGHSH, CDR2 LQKENI, per germline. Full variable domain (outside the CDR3, taken from reference TRBV18 and TRBJ1-1): NAGVMQNPRHLVRRRGQEARLRCSPMKGHSHVYWYRQLPEEGLKFMVYLQKENIIDESGMPKERFSAEFPKEGPSILRIQQVVRGDSAAYFCASSPRLSLGAGGEAFFGQGTRLTVV.

This sequence joins TRBV5-5 and TRBJ1-2, with 8 bases that match TRBD1. CDR3 length: 12 amino acids. The V segment lost 4 bases and the J segment 8 bases; nucleotides outside the gene matches: 4. Germline-derived CDR1 and CDR2 are SGHKS and YYEKEE (reference sequence). The CDR3 bases are TGTGCCAGCAGCCGGAGGACAGGGGGCTACACCTTC. Translated, it gives CASSRRTGGYTF.

Only a few counts were recorded for this clone. The rearrangement links TRBV21-1 to TRBJ1-2; TRBD1, the table's D call, was not compared with the DNA. TRBV21-1 is annotated as a pseudogene. The CDR3 extends over 11 amino acids. CDR3 amino acids: CASTGAYGYTF. DNA of the CDR3: TGTGCCAGCACAGGGGCCTATGGCTACACCTTC.

The chain recombines TRBV5-3 with TRBJ2-3; 16 bases are shared with TRBD2. TRBV5-3 belongs to the ORF category, with a function that is uncertain. The CDR3 is 20 residues long. Trimming removed 1 base from V and 2 bases from J; junction bases left unmatched: 10. CDR3 nucleotide sequence: TGTGCCAGAAGCTTGAAGGGACTAGCGGGAGGGAGGGACAACACAGATACGCAGTATTTT. It translates to CARSLKGLAGGRDNTDTQYF.

The chain combines TRBV21-1 with TRBJ2-7; TRBD1 was called by the table and not checked on the DNA. TRBV21-1 corresponds to a pseudogene. The CDR3 has 17 amino acids. The CDR3 DNA follows: TGTGCCAGCAGCGGCCATACGGGACAGGAGCCTTCCTACGAGCAGTACTTC. Encoded protein: CASSGHTGQEPSYEQYF.

The genes are TRBV11-2 and TRBJ2-4; 11 positions agree with TRBD2. CDR1 is SGHAT and CDR2 is FQNNGV in the germline V gene. After removal of 3 bases from V and 9 bases from J, the junction contained 16 bases not matched to a gene. CDR3 size: 18 residues. The CDR3 loop reads CASSFSGRLAGNLGIQYF. CDR3 in DNA: TGTGCCAGCAGCTTTTCCGGGCGACTAGCGGGAAATTTGGGCATTCAGTACTTC. Drawing the rest from reference TRBV11-2 and TRBJ2-4, the complete variable domain is EAGVAQSPRYKIIEKRQSVAFWCNPISGHATLYWYQQILGQGPKLLIQFQNNGVVDDSQLPKDRFSAERLKGVDSTLKIQPAKLEDSAVYLCASSFSGRLAGNLGIQYFGAGTRLSVL.

This clone has a single count. The rearrangement uses TRBV5-4 and TRBJ2-7; D might be TRBD2 (6 bases). Germline assignment: CDR1 SGHNT and CDR2 YYREEE (reference sequence). The CDR3 length is 13 residues. Trimming removed 4 bases at V and 6 bases at J, with 14 bases between. The CDR3 loop is CASSLGAAGEQYF. Written as DNA, the CDR3 is TGTGCCAGCAGCCTCGGGGCAGCGGGCGAGCAGTACTTC.

This chain connects TRBV27 to TRBJ1-5; 7 bases are shared with TRBD1. The germline V gene encodes CDR1 MNHEY and CDR2 SMNVEV (reference sequence). After removal of 4 bases from V and 0 bases from J, the junction contained 15 bases not matched to a gene. The CDR3 is made up of 19 amino acids. The CDR3 bases are TGTGCCAGCAGTTCGCTATCGACAGGGCCCCCGAATAGCAATCAGCCCCAGCATTTT. Translation gives CASSSLSTGPPNSNQPQHF.

The V gene is TRBV4-1, the J gene TRBJ1-4; the match to TRBD1 covers 7 bases. V lost 4 bases, J lost 4 bases, and 9 bases stayed unmatched. This CDR3 contains 16 residues. The V gene's germline CDR1 is MGHRA and CDR2 YSYEKL. As DNA, the CDR3 is TGCGCCAGCAGCCCAGCCGACAGGGTGTTTAATGAAAAACTGTTTTTT. This sequence encodes CASSPADRVFNEKLFF.

The rearrangement links TRBV5-1 to TRBJ2-3, with a tentative D call TRBD2 (5 bases). The V gene's germline CDR1 is SGHRS and CDR2 YFSETQ. Trimming removed 2 bases at V and 2 bases at J, with 9 bases between. The CDR3 is made up of 14 amino acids. This CDR3 is CASSFRGTTDTQYF. The CDR3, as DNA: TGCGCCAGCAGCTTCCGGGGTACCACAGATACGCAGTATTTT.

For this clone: Other DNA sequences in the same sample also yield this CDR3. This CDR3 reads CSARDRETQYF. The CDR3 DNA follows: TGCAGTGCTAGGGACAGAGAGACCCAGTACTTC. V usage is TRBV20-1 and J usage is TRBJ2-5; D may be TRBD1 (6 bases). Germline CDR1 is DFQATT and CDR2 is SNEGSKA (reference sequence). The CDR3 contains 11 residues. Trimming removed 3 bases from V and 4 bases from J, with 6 bases in between.

The V gene is TRBV19, the J gene TRBJ2-7; 9 bases line up with TRBD1. Germline CDR1 reads LNHDA; CDR2 reads SQIVND (reference sequence). The junction had 9 bases not matched to a gene; V was cut back by 2 bases and J by 7 bases. The CDR3 contains 15 residues. This CDR3 is CASSISPGQGGEQYF. CDR3 in DNA: TGTGCCAGTAGTATATCACCGGGACAGGGAGGTGAGCAGTACTTC.

This chain uses TRBV6-5 with TRBJ2-7, with 7 bases matching TRBD1. J lost 4 bases, V lost 4 bases, and 7 bases had no gene match. CDR1 and CDR2 from the germline V gene are MNHEY and SVGAGI. This CDR3 contains 14 residues. CDR3 in amino acids: CASSSSGTVYEQYF. CDR3 DNA sequence: TGTGCCAGCAGTTCCTCCGGGACAGTATACGAGCAGTACTTC.

V usage is TRBV2 and J usage is TRBJ2-4; the match to TRBD1 covers 7 bases. CDR3 length: 17 amino acids. Germline trimming cut 10 bases from V and 0 bases from J; bases unmatched to any gene: 15. Looked up from germline, CDR1 is SNHLY and CDR2 is FYNNEI. The CDR3 DNA follows: TGTGCCAACACCGACAGGGCGTGGGGGATAGCCAAAAACATTCAGTACTTC. Its protein product is CANTDRAWGIAKNIQYF.